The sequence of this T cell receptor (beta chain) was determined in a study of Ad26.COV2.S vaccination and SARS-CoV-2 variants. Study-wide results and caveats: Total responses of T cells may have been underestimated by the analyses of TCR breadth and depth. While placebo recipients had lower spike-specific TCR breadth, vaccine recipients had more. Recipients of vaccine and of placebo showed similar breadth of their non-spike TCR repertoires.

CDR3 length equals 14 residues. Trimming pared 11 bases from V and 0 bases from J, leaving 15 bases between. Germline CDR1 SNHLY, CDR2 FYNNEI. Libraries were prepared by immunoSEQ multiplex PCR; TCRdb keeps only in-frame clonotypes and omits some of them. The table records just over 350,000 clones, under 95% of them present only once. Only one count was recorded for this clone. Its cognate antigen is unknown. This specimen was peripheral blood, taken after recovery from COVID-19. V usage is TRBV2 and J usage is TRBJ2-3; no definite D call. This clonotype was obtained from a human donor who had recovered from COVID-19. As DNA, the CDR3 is TGTGCCCAAACGAACGCGAAAAGCACAGATACGCAGTATTTT. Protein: CAQTNAKSTDTQYF.